The rows below give T cell receptor beta chains drawn from one sample of a study of T cells after posttransplantation cyclophosphamide. The repertoire was sequenced with immunoSEQ multiplex PCR; TCRdb's copy has only in-frame clones and lacks some. The data hold 35,000 to 45,000 clones, with over 75% observed a single time. The source was CD4+ T cells sorted from blood, collected about 1,900 days after a stem cell transplant with posttransplant cyclophosphamide. These receptors were collected from a female patient in her 40s who received an allogeneic stem cell transplant from a related donor, was CMV-positive, and had no GVHD. Some T cells could come from the graft donor. Both conserved end residues are part of each CDR3. Each record gives: J gene, D gene, V gene, clone size, CDR3 DNA, CDR3 protein. A D gene is named only where the DNA matches it firmly. Size is stated for part of the rows, as once, few or many counts, or as a class when the clone is expanded.

TRBJ1-1 | . | TRBV7-2 | . | TGTGCCAGCAGCGAGAAGGGGGGGAGCACTGAAGCTTTCTTT | CASSEKGGSTEAFF
TRBJ2-5 | . | TRBV19 | . | TGTGCCAGTAGTATTAAAATAGGAGGGGAGACCCAGTACTTC | CASSIKIGGETQYF
TRBJ1-2 | TRBD1 | TRBV10-3 | . | TGTGCCATCAGTGATGACAGGGTCCCCTTTAACTATGGCTACACCTTC | CAISDDRVPFNYGYTF
TRBJ1-6 | . | TRBV7-9 | . | TGTGCCATCCCGGCTGGGGGCGCGGATTCACCCCTCCACTTT | CAIPAGGADSPLHF
TRBJ1-4 | . | TRBV19 | . | TGTGCCAGTAGTACCCGACGGGGGGCAGGAGAAAAACTGTTTTTT | CASSTRRGAGEKLFF
TRBJ2-1 | . | TRBV7-2 | . | TGTGCCAGCAGCTTGGGCGGGGGCGGAAACTACAATGAGCAGTTCTTC | CASSLGGGGNYNEQFF
TRBJ1-5 | . | TRBV6-5 | . | TGTGCCAGCAGTTACGCGGGTGGTCAGCCCCAGCATTTT | CASSYAGGQPQHF
TRBJ1-2 | TRBD1 | TRBV6-5 | few | TGTGCCAGCAGCGGTCCGGGACAGGCATATGGCTACACCTTC | CASSGPGQAYGYTF
TRBJ2-2 | TRBD1 | TRBV19 | . | TGTGCCAGTAGTCCTACAGGGGCGCGAGGGGAGCTGTTTTTT | CASSPTGARGELFF
TRBJ2-2 | . | TRBV28 | . | TGTGCCAGCAGTTTAGGGAGCCCCGGGGAGCTGTTTTTT | CASSLGSPGELFF
TRBJ2-3 | TRBD2 | TRBV20-1 | . | TGTGGACTAGCAACAGATACGCAGTATTTT | CGLATDTQYF
TRBJ1-1 | . | TRBV9 | . | TGTGCCAGCAGCGTAGCTCCGAACACTGAAGCTTTCTTT | CASSVAPNTEAFF
TRBJ1-1 | . | TRBV27 | . | TGTGCCAGCAGCCTCCAGGGGAGCACTGAAGCTTTCTTT | CASSLQGSTEAFF
TRBJ2-3 | TRBD2 | TRBV9 | . | TGTGCCAGCAGCGTAGAGGGGGGACTAGCGACAGATACGCAGTATTTT | CASSVEGGLATDTQYF
TRBJ2-3 | . | TRBV6-1 | . | TGTGCCAGCAGTTGGGGGGGGCAGGGCACAGATACGCAGTATTTT | CASSWGGQGTDTQYF
TRBJ2-3 | . | TRBV11-1 | . | TGTGCCAGCAGCTTTCGGTCCCTCCAGGGGTCAGATACGCAGTATTTT | CASSFRSLQGSDTQYF
TRBJ2-3 | . | TRBV5-1 | . | TGCGCCAGCAGCTCAGGGGGGTACACAGATACGCAGTATTTT | CASSSGGYTDTQYF
TRBJ2-3 | . | TRBV7-7 | . | TGTGCTAGCAGCCAAGCAGGTGCAGATACGCAGTATTTT | CASSQAGADTQYF
TRBJ2-1 | . | TRBV7-9 | . | TGTGCCTCTGTGGACAGCAGTGGGGGGCAGTTCTTC | CASVDSSGGQFF
TRBJ2-2 | TRBD2 | TRBV7-3 | . | TGTGCCAGCAGCCCCGAGACCTGGCGGGGGGGCTCCGGGGAGCTGTTTTTT | CASSPETWRGGSGELFF
TRBJ2-5 | TRBD1 | TRBV18 | . | TGTGCCAGCTCCGTTCGACAGGGTTTTCAAGAGACCCAGTACTTC | CASSVRQGFQETQYF
TRBJ2-7 | TRBD1 | TRBV2 | . | TGTGCCAGCAGATCCGGGACAGGGATGTACGAGCAGTACTTC | CASRSGTGMYEQYF
TRBJ1-2 | . | TRBV29-1 | . | TGCAGCGTTGATCCGCAGGTGGATGGCTACACCTTC | CSVDPQVDGYTF
TRBJ2-2 | TRBD2 | TRBV5-1 | once | TGCGCCAGCAGCTCGGGACTAGCGGGGGTAGGGAACACCGGGGAGCTGTTTTTT | CASSSGLAGVGNTGELFF
TRBJ2-7 | TRBD1 | TRBV6-1 | . | TGTGCCAGCAGATCCCAGACAGGGGGCAACGAGCAGTACTTC | CASRSQTGGNEQYF
TRBJ2-3 | TRBD1 | TRBV11-3 | . | TGTGCCAGCAGCTTAGGCACAGGGGGCGTAGCAGATACGCAGTATTTT | CASSLGTGGVADTQYF
TRBJ1-1 | . | TRBV7-9 | . | TGTGCCAGCAGCTCCCTAGCTGAAGCTTTCTTT | CASSSLAEAFF
TRBJ1-5 | . | TRBV15 | few | TGTGCCACCAGCATCATCCATAGCAATCAGCCCCAGCATTTT | CATSIIHSNQPQHF
TRBJ1-1 | . | TRBV5-1 | . | TGCGCCAGCAGAGTGGAGTTGAACACTGAAGCTTTCTTT | CASRVELNTEAFF
TRBJ1-2 | TRBD1 | TRBV29-1 | . | TGCAGCGTTGAAGGTGCAAGGGACAGCAACTATGGCTACACCTTC | CSVEGARDSNYGYTF
TRBJ1-2 | . | TRBV9 | . | TGTGCCAGCAGCCCGGGTTTGGGTGCTAACTATGGCTACACCTTC | CASSPGLGANYGYTF
TRBJ1-2 | TRBD1 | TRBV14 | . | TGTGCCAACCGTCCCCGGGACAGGGAGGAGAATGGCTACACCTTC | CANRPRDREENGYTF
TRBJ1-4 | . | TRBV2 | . | TGTGCCAGCAGTGGCCCACGGGGGGGTGAAAAACTGTTTTTT | CASSGPRGGEKLFF
TRBJ1-1 | . | TRBV5-6 | . | TGTGCCAGCAGCAACCAATTGACCGGGAGGGATGAAGCTTTCTTT | CASSNQLTGRDEAFF
TRBJ2-5 | TRBD1 | TRBV27 | . | TGTGCCAGCAGTCCAGGACGTAGGGACAGGGGGAGGTATGAGACCCAGTACTTC | CASSPGRRDRGRYETQYF
TRBJ1-6 | . | TRBV28 | . | TGTGCCAGCAGTTTATCCGGAGCGGGATTGGCCCTCCACTTT | CASSLSGAGLALHF
TRBJ1-2 | . | TRBV13 | . | TGTGCCAGCAGCTTATTATCTGCGGTCGGTGGCTACACCTTC | CASSLLSAVGGYTF